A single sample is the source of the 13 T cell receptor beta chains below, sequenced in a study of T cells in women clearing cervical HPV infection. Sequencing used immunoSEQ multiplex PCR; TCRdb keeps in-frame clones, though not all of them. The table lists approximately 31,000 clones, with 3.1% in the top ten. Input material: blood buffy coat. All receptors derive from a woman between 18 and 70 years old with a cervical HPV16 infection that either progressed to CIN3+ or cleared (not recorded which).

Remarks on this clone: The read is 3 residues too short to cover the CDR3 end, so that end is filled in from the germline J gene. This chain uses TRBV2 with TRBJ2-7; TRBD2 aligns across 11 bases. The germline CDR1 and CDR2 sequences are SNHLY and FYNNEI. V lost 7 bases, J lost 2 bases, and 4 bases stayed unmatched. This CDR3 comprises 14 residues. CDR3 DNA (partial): TGTGCCAGCAAAATAGCGGGGGGGACCTACGAG. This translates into CASKIAGGTYE. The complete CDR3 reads CASKIAGGTYEQYF.

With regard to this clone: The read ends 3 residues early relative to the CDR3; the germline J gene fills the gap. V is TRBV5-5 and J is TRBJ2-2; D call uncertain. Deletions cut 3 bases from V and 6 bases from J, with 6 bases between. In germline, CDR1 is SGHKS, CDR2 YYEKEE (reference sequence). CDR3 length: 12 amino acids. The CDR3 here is CASSYTPGELFF. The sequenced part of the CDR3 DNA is TGTGCCAGCAGCTACACCCCCGGGGAG.

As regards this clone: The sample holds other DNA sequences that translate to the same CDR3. CDR3: CASSSDRGGYTF. CDR3 DNA (partial): TGCGCCAGCAGCTCAGACAGAGGTGGT. The chain is built from TRBV5-1 and TRBJ1-2, with D possibly TRBD1 on 5 matching bases. Read sequence stops 3 residues before the CDR3 end, and the germline J gene provides the missing end. Looked up from germline, CDR1 is SGHRS and CDR2 is YFSETQ. The length of the CDR3 is 12 residues.

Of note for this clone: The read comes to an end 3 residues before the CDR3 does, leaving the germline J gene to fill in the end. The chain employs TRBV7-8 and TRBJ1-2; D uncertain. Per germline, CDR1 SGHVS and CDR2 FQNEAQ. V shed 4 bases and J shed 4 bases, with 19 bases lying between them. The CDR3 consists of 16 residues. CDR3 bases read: TGTGCCAGCAGCTCAAGGTCGGCGGTTCGAGGCTATGGC. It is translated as CASSSRSAVRGYG. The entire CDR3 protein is CASSSRSAVRGYGYTF.

Incomplete CDR3 DNA: TGTGCCAGCAGCGCCCCAAGGCGGGGGTCCTACGAC. Its protein product is CASSAPRRGSYD. The whole CDR3 reads CASSAPRRGSYDYTF. The chain has TRBV7-9 and TRBJ1-2; TRBD1 is a possible D gene (5 bases). The CDR3 end lies 3 residues beyond the end of the read and is filled in from the germline J gene. Per germline, CDR1 SEHNR and CDR2 FQNEAQ (reference sequence). This CDR3 has 15 amino acids.

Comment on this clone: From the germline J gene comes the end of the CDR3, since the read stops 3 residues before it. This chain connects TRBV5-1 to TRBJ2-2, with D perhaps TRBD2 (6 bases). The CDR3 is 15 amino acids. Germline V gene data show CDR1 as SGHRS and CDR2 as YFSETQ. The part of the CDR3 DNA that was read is TGCGCCAGCAGCTTGGCCGGGGGACCTAATGAAAAG. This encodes CASSLAGGPNEK. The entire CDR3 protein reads CASSLAGGPNEKLFF.

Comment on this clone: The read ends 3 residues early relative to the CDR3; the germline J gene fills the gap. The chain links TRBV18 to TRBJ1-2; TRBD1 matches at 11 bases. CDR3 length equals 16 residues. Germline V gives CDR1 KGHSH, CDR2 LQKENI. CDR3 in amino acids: CASSPTGQGGYNDYTF. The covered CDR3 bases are TGTGCCAGCTCGCCAACGGGACAGGGGGGCTACAATGAC. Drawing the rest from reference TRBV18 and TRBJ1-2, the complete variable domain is NAGVMQNPRHLVRRRGQEARLRCSPMKGHSHVYWYRQLPEEGLKFMVYLQKENIIDESGMPKERFSAEFPKEGPSILRIQQVVRGDSAAYFCASSPTGQGGYNDYTFGSGTRLTVV.

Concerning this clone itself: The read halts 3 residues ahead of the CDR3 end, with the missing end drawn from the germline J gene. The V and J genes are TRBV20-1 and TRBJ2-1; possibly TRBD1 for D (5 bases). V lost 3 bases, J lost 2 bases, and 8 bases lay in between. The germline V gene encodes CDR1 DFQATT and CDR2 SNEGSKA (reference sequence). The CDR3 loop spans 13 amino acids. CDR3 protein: CSASLGAYNEQFF. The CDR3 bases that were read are TGCAGTGCTAGTTTAGGGGCCTACAATGAG.

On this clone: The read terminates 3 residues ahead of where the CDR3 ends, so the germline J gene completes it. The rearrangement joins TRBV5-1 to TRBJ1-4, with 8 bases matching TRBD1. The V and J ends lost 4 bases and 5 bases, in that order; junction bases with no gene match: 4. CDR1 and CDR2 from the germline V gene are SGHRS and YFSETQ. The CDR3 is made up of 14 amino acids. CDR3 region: CASSPTGANEKLFF. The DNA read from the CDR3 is TGCGCCAGCAGCCCGACAGGGGCGAATGAAAAA.

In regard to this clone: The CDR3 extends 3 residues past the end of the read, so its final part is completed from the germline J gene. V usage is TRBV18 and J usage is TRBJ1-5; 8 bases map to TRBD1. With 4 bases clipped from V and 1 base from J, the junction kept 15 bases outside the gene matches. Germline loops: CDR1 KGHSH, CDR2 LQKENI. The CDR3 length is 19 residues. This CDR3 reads CASSRDIFRGRRSNQPQHF. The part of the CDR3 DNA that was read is TGTGCCAGCTCACGCGACATATTCAGGGGGCGTAGGAGCAATCAGCCC.

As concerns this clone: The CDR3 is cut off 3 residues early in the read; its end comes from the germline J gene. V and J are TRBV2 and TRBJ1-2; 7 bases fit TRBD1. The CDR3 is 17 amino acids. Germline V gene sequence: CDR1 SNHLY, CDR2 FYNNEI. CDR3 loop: CASRDPYRGPTSYDYTF. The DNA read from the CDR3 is TGTGCCAGCAGGGACCCTTACAGGGGCCCTACCTCCTACGAC. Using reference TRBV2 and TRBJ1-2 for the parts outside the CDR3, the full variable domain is EPEVTQTPSHQVTQMGQEVILRCVPISNHLYFYWYRQILGQKVEFLVSFYNNEISEKSEIFDDQFSVERPDGSNFTLKIRSTKLEDSAMYFCASRDPYRGPTSYDYTFGSGTRLTVV.

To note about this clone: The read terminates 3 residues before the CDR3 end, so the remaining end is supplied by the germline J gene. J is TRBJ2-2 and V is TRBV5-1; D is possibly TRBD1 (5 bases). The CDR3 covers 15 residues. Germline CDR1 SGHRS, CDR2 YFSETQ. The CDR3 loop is CASSLGQNYNSPLFF. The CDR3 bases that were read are TGCGCCAGCAGCTTGGGACAGAATTATAATTCACCG.

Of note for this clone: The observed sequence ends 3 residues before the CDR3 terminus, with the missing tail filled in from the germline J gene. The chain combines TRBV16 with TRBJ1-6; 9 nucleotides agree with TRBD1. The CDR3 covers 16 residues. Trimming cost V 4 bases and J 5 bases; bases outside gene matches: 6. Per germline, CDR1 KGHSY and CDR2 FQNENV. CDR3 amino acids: CASSRTDRGNNSPLHF. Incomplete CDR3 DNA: TGTGCCAGCAGCCGGACGGACAGGGGAAATAATTCACCC.